This TCR beta chain was identified in a study of T cells in localized non-small cell lung cancer. In regard to this clone: Its antigen is currently unknown.

The repertoire was sequenced with immunoSEQ multiplex PCR; TCRdb's copy has only in-frame clones and lacks some. The table lists approximately 60,000 clones, roughly 90% of them singletons, with approximately 2% in the top ten. Study findings and constraints: A median of around 57 clones ranked among the top 100 in tumor appeared in adjacent lung. Because sequencing included only one region (of the tumor), heterogeneity remains possible.

This TCR came from a woman between 35 and 75 years old with stage I lung adenocarcinoma. The sample here was peripheral blood, taken before any cancer treatment.

The CDR3 DNA follows: TGTGCCAGCAGTTCTGGTCGCACAGATACGCAGTATTTT. Translation: CASSSGRTDTQYF. The rearrangement uses TRBV28 and TRBJ2-3; no clear D gene. Between the trimmed V and J ends, which lost 4 bases and 1 base, there was a span of 6 bases. The CDR3 runs 13 residues. From germline, CDR1 is MDHEN and CDR2 SYDVKM.